The 23 T cell receptor beta chains listed next were all sequenced from one sample in a study of vaccination effects on CD4 cells after COVID-19. No antigen has been assigned to these receptors. Antigen-specific CD4+ T cells were expanded (with viral peptide pools) by the ViraFEST assay ahead of sequencing. Once cultured for 10 days, the cells underwent separation to obtain CD4+ T cells. Everyone in the study got two shots of either the BNT162b2 or mRNA-1273 vaccine. The assay was immunoSEQ multiplex PCR, and TCRdb's table has in-frame clones only and misses some. Here the sample spans approximately 30,000 clones, 83% being singletons. This specimen was CD4+ T cells from PBMCs cultured with HCoV-NL63 spike peptides, taken after COVID-19 vaccination. These receptor sequences come from a human donor who received a COVID-19 vaccine. Some clones in this sample may be carry-over from other donors' samples.

The chain joins TRBV11-2 to TRBJ1-5; no reliable D call. V lost 0 bases and J 0 bases, leaving 9 bases between the germline ends. In germline, CDR1 is SGHAT, CDR2 FQNNGV. There are 16 residues in the CDR3. The CDR3 bases are TGTGCCAGCAGCTTAGATTGCCATCTTAGCAATCAGCCCCAGCATTTT. This codes for CASSLDCHLSNQPQHF.

This chain connects TRBV5-1 to TRBJ2-7; 7 bases are a match to TRBD2. V lost 2 bases to trimming and J lost 2 bases; unmatched junction nucleotides: 7. CDR1 and CDR2 (germline): SGHRS, YFSETQ. The CDR3 runs to 15 residues. CDR3 in DNA: TGCGCCAGCAGCTTAGGGACTACCCCTCCCTACGAGCAGTACGTC. Its translation is CASSLGTTPPYEQYV.

This chain connects TRBV30 to TRBJ2-3, with D possibly matching TRBD2 (7 bases). CDR3 length: 14 amino acids. Germline CDR1 GTSNPN, CDR2 SVGIG (reference sequence). V lost 2 bases and J lost 0, with 9 bases in between. CDR3 sequence reads: CAWSRGGSTDTQYF. The CDR3 DNA is TGTGCCTGGAGTAGGGGGGGTAGCACAGATACGCAGTATTTT.

The gene calls are TRBV30 and TRBJ1-5; TRBD1 aligns across 8 bases. The germline V gene encodes CDR1 GTSNPN and CDR2 SVGIG (reference sequence). The V gene end was trimmed by 0 bases and the J gene end by 5 bases; junction bases not matched to a gene: 9. The CDR3 has 16 residues. CDR3 loop: CAWSVFGRGLDQPQHF. DNA of the CDR3: TGTGCCTGGAGTGTATTCGGCAGGGGGCTAGATCAGCCCCAGCATTTT.

The table lists this clone with a count of one. V usage is TRBV7-9 and J usage is TRBJ2-4; D may be TRBD2 (6 bases). Germline-derived CDR1 and CDR2 are SEHNR and FQNEAQ (reference sequence). This CDR3 has 13 residues. The V end lost 1 base, the J end lost 8 bases, and 9 bases lay between the germline ends. This CDR3 is CASSLGGEDIQYF. DNA for the CDR3: TGTGCCAGCAGCTTAGGGGGGGAGGACATTCAGTACTTC.

The V call is TRBV19, the J call TRBJ1-1; 8 nucleotides line up with TRBD1. J was trimmed by 5 bases and V by 5 bases; bases with no gene match: 10. Germline V gene data show CDR1 as LNHDA and CDR2 as SQIVND (reference sequence). CDR3 length: 15 residues. The CDR3 nucleotides are TGTGCCAGTAGTCCCCCCAGGGGGCTGGGGACTGAAGCTTTCTTT. Amino acid sequence: CASSPPRGLGTEAFF. The variable domain in full, completed from reference TRBV19 and TRBJ1-1, reads DGGITQSPKYLFRKEGQNVTLSCEQNLNHDAMYWYRQDPGQGLRLIYYSQIVNDFQKGDIAEGYSVSREKKESFPLTVTSAQKNPTAFYLCASSPPRGLGTEAFFGQGTRLTVV.

The chain has TRBV5-8 and TRBJ2-1; D possibly corresponds to TRBD2 (6 bases). The CDR3 contains 15 residues. V lost 2 bases, J lost 3 bases, and 12 bases lay in between. Germline values: CDR1 SGHTS, CDR2 YDEGEE. CDR3 nucleotide sequence: TGTGCCAGCAGCTTCGGCGGGGCGAGCTACAATGAGCAGTTCTTC. Its protein is CASSFGGASYNEQFF.

The chain carries TRBV3-1 (or the pseudogene TRBV3-2) and TRBJ1-5, with D possibly matching TRBD1 (6 bases). Trimming shortened V by 5 bases and J by 4 bases, and 12 bases separated the two germline ends. Germline-derived CDR1 and CDR2 are LGHDT and YNNKEL (reference sequence). The CDR3 sequence is 14 residues long. Here the CDR3 reads CASSSQGRNQPQHF. CDR3 sequence (DNA): TGTGCCAGCAGCAGTCAGGGGCGGAATCAGCCCCAGCATTTT.

This clone occurred once. V usage is TRBV5-5 and J usage is TRBJ2-2, with 9 bases aligning to TRBD2. Trimming at V came to 0 bases and at J to 15 bases, leaving 12 bases not matched to a gene. Germline CDR1 reads SGHKS; CDR2 reads YYEKEE (reference sequence). This CDR3 has 15 amino acids. The CDR3 region has the DNA TGTGCCAGCAGCTTGGTCGTAGCGGGGGCAGACGTGTTGTTTTTT. Translation: CASSLVVAGADVLFF. The full variable domain, rest sourced from reference TRBV5-5 and TRBJ2-2, is DAGVTQSPTHLIKTRGQQVTLRCSPISGHKSVSWYQQVLGQGPQFIFQYYEKEERGRGNFPDRFSARQFPNYSSELNVNALLLGDSALYLCASSLVVAGADVLFFGEGSRLTVL.

This chain joins TRBV7-2 and TRBJ2-5; D unclear. Trimming removed 1 base at V and 5 bases at J, with 8 bases between. Germline loops: CDR1 SGHTA, CDR2 FQGNSA. The CDR3 contains 13 residues. Here the CDR3 DNA reads TGTGCCAGCAGCTTAGAGGGCGTGGAGACCCAGTACTTC. As protein: CASSLEGVETQYF.

The chain recombines TRBV28 with TRBJ1-3, with TRBD1 matching 8 bases. CDR3 size: 15 residues. The junction had 7 bases not matched to a gene; V was cut back by 5 bases and J by 4 bases. CDR1 is MDHEN and CDR2 is SYDVKM in the germline V gene. DNA of the CDR3: TGTGCCAGCAGTGCAGACAGGGGAGCGGGAAACACCATATATTTT. It is translated as CASSADRGAGNTIYF.

The CDR3 nucleotides are TGCGCCAGCAGCTTCCAGGATTCGTATGGCTACACCTTC. The encoded protein is CASSFQDSYGYTF. The J gene is TRBJ1-2, the V gene TRBV5-1; D remains ambiguous. Trimming took 2 bases from V and 5 from J, leaving 10 bases between them. The germline CDR1 and CDR2 sequences are SGHRS and YFSETQ. The CDR3 sequence is 13 residues long.

J is TRBJ2-2 and V is TRBV7-2; D uncertain. This CDR3 is 13 amino acids long. V lost 4 bases and J lost 7, with 10 bases in between. The germline gives CDR1 SGHTA, CDR2 FQGNSA. The CDR3 is CASSSALYGELFF. The CDR3, as DNA: TGTGCCAGCAGCTCCGCCCTTTACGGGGAGCTGTTTTTT.

This clone was counted once. The chain recombines TRBV7-2 with TRBJ1-2, with D possibly being TRBD1 (5 bases). Germline V CDR1 and CDR2: SGHTA, FQGNSA. The CDR3 is 16 residues long. V was pared by 2 bases and J by 3 bases, with 16 bases between. The CDR3 loop reads CASSLTFGDSYYGYTF. The DNA for the CDR3 is TGTGCCAGCAGCTTAACCTTCGGTGACAGCTACTATGGCTACACCTTC.

V usage is TRBV3-1 (or the pseudogene TRBV3-2) and J usage is TRBJ2-3; no firm D call. The germline V gene has CDR1 LGHDT and CDR2 YNNKEL (reference sequence). The ends were cut back, 5 bases at V and 2 bases at J, with 14 bases in the middle. The CDR3 contains 15 residues. The DNA for the CDR3 is TGTGCCAGCAGCGCCTCGTTCGAGCCCACAGATACGCAGTATTTT. This translates into CASSASFEPTDTQYF.

This clone was recorded once. The gene calls are TRBV28 and TRBJ2-3; perhaps D is TRBD1 or TRBD2 (5 bases each). The CDR3 runs 13 residues. Germline lookup yields CDR1 MDHEN and CDR2 SYDVKM. V was trimmed by 2 bases and J by 3 bases, leaving 6 bases between them. CDR3 sequence (DNA): TGTGCCAGCAGTTTAGGGGGAACAGATACGCAGTATTTT. It specifies CASSLGGTDTQYF.

The chain joins TRBV19 to TRBJ2-2; 9 bases line up with TRBD2. The CDR3 totals 17 residues. CDR1 LNHDA and CDR2 SQIVND come from the germline V gene (reference sequence). V shed 1 base and J 0 bases; nucleotides not matched to a gene: 3. The CDR3 DNA is TGTGCCAGTAGTATAGGGGCTAGCGGGGCGAACACCGGGGAGCTGTTTTTT. Protein product: CASSIGASGANTGELFF.

The genes are TRBV11-3 and TRBJ1-4; a weak D match, TRBD1 (6 bases). This CDR3 comprises 14 residues. Germline CDR1 reads SGHNT; CDR2 reads YENEEA. V dropped 5 bases and J dropped 11 bases, with 18 bases sitting between them. CDR3 loop: CASSTLGGAGKLFF. CDR3 bases: TGTGCCAGCAGCACTCTCGGGGGCGCGGGGAAACTGTTTTTT.

This chain joins TRBV28 and TRBJ1-2; D uncertain. Germline V gene data show CDR1 as MDHEN and CDR2 as SYDVKM. The length of the CDR3 is 11 residues. The CDR3 loop is CGSGRFWGYTF. CDR3 DNA: TGTGGGTCGGGCAGGTTTTGGGGCTACACCTTC.

CDR3 sequence (DNA): TGCAGCGTTGGTGGAGGAGGGGGAGAGACCCAGTACTTC. Translation: CSVGGGGGETQYF. The V and J genes are TRBV29-1 and TRBJ2-5; D might be TRBD1 or TRBD2, each matching 6 bases. The V end was cut by 4 bases, the J end by 4 bases, with 13 bases between. The CDR3 loop spans 13 amino acids. Per germline, CDR1 SQVTM and CDR2 ANQGSEA.

V and J are TRBV19 and TRBJ1-3, with 7 bases aligning to TRBD1. Germline assignment: CDR1 LNHDA and CDR2 SQIVND (reference sequence). The CDR3 is 14 amino acids. The trim removed 6 bases at V and 3 bases at J, leaving 5 bases unmatched. Here the CDR3 reads CASSKTGIGNTIYF. CDR3 in DNA: TGTGCCAGTAGCAAGACAGGGATTGGAAACACCATATATTTT.

This sequence joins TRBV10-2 and TRBJ2-1, with 11 bases that match TRBD2. The CDR3 is 20 residues long. Germline CDR1 WSHSY, CDR2 SAAADI. J lost 1 base, V lost 0 bases, and 11 bases had no gene match. CDR3 residues: CASSESDRVAGGPSYNEQFF. In DNA form, the CDR3 reads TGCGCCAGCAGTGAGTCCGATAGGGTAGCGGGGGGGCCATCCTACAATGAGCAGTTCTTC.

The genes are TRBV10-3 and TRBJ1-1; TRBD1 is a possible D gene (6 bases). The germline CDR1 and CDR2 sequences are ENHRY and SYGVKD. This CDR3 is 13 amino acids long. V was cut by 4 bases and J by 11 bases, with 17 bases left in between. The CDR3 DNA is TGTGCCATCAGTGGGGACAAGCCCTCTCGGGCTTTCTTT. Translating it yields CAISGDKPSRAFF.